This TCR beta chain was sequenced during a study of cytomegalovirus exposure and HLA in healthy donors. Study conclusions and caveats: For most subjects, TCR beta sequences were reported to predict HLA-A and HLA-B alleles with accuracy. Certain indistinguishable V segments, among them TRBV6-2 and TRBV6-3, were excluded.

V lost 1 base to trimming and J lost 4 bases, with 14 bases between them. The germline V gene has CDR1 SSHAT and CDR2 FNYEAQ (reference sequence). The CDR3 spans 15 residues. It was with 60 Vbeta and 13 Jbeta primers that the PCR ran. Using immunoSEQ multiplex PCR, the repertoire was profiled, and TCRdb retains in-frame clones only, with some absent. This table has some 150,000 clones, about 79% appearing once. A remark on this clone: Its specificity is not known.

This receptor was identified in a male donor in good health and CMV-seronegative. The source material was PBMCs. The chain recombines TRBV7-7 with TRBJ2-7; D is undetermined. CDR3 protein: CASSLGPGLEYEQYF. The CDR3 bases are TGTGCCAGCAGCTTAGGGCCCGGGTTGGAGTACGAGCAGTACTTC.